The clone carrying this T cell receptor beta chain is a singleton in its sample. Its target is not known. This record comes from a study of cytomegalovirus exposure and HLA in healthy donors. Findings of the study overall: In a later analysis, more than 15,000 TCR beta sequences were associated with HLA alleles at 0.05 false discovery rate. Immune exposure information comprised only CMV serostatus. A prior analysis recorded that most TCR beta V segments were productive about 87% or about 30% of the time.

Per the germline V gene, CDR1 is MNHEY and CDR2 is SMNVEV (reference sequence). The CDR3 covers 14 residues. The J segment lost 8 bases and the V segment lost 4 bases, leaving 11 bases of the junction unmatched. With 60 Vbeta and 13 Jbeta primers, the PCR was carried out. The data were produced by immunoSEQ multiplex PCR, yet TCRdb's version contains in-frame clones alone and is incomplete. The table lists approximately 170,000 clones, 76% of them singletons. The specimen was PBMCs. This sequence was found in a female donor in good health and CMV-seronegative. The chain recombines TRBV27 with TRBJ2-7, with 7 positions matching TRBD1. For the CDR3, the DNA is TGTGCCAGCAGTTCTGCGGACAGGTCCCCCCAGCAGTACTTC. Translation gives CASSSADRSPQQYF.